The next 29 T cell receptor beta chains were all read from a single sample in a study of shared clonotypes between healthy human individuals (dated by TCRdb to 2018 to 2021). Receptor amplification or capture employed the immunoSEQ multiplex PCR assay. The table was pulled from immuneACCESS by TCRdb, which kept in-frame rearrangements only. Such tables lose some clones; where checked, under half of the loss comes from unresolved V genes, and the rest has no known cause. This sample is represented by about 2.4 million clones; over 85% of them were singletons. The top ten hold 0.11% to 0.15% of the sample. Source material: naive CD4+ T cells sorted from blood. The cell subset or site label of this sample denotes: CD45RA+ positively selected. These receptors were obtained from a man aged 18-30 years in good health.

The rearrangement joins TRBV2 to TRBJ2-6; 11 bases are a match to TRBD1. The CDR3 runs 18 residues. Germline lookup yields CDR1 SNHLY and CDR2 FYNNEI. V trimming: 4 bases; J trimming: 0 bases; junction bases outside the gene matches: 5. The CDR3 protein is CASSGRTGGASGANVLTF. CDR3 coding DNA: TGTGCCAGCAGTGGACGGACAGGGGGCGCCTCTGGGGCCAACGTCCTGACTTTC.

The rearrangement links TRBV10-3 to TRBJ2-3, with D possibly TRBD1 on 5 matching bases. Germline V lookup: CDR1 ENHRY, CDR2 SYGVKD. The CDR3 is 13 residues long. V lost 5 bases and J 2 bases, leaving 8 bases between the germline ends. CDR3 sequence (DNA): TGTGCCATCAGTCCCAGGGACACAGATACGCAGTATTTT. It specifies CAISPRDTDTQYF.

This clone showed up just a few times. This chain joins TRBV2 and TRBJ1-5; D is perhaps TRBD1 (5 bases). Germline values: CDR1 SNHLY, CDR2 FYNNEI. The CDR3 totals 15 residues. The V end was cut by 6 bases, the J end by 4 bases, with 16 bases between. CDR3 amino acids: CASRTVEGLNQPQHF. In DNA form, the CDR3 reads TGTGCCAGCAGGACAGTGGAGGGGCTAAATCAGCCCCAGCATTTT.

This clone came up once. The chain couples TRBV5-1 to TRBJ1-2; D not certain. The CDR3 runs to 15 residues. CDR1 is SGHRS and CDR2 is YFSETQ in the germline V gene. Trimming pared 0 bases from V and 2 bases from J, leaving 11 bases between. The CDR3 loop reads CASSLDGRGNYGYTF. The CDR3, as DNA: TGCGCCAGCAGCTTGGACGGACGGGGAAACTATGGCTACACCTTC.

This chain links TRBV7-2 with TRBJ1-5; D is ambiguous. Per germline, CDR1 SGHTA and CDR2 FQGNSA. V was trimmed by 5 bases and J by 9 bases, leaving 14 bases between them. This CDR3 contains 13 residues. The CDR3 DNA follows: TGTGCCAGCAGCCTAGGGCGGAGGTCGCCCCAGCATTTT. Encoded protein: CASSLGRRSPQHF.

This clone was counted a single time. This sequence joins TRBV5-1 and TRBJ2-3; TRBD1 is a possible D gene (7 bases). Looked up from germline, CDR1 is SGHRS and CDR2 is YFSETQ. V was trimmed by 4 bases and J by 2 bases, leaving 14 bases between them. The CDR3 runs 15 residues. CDR3 loop: CASSAGGQITDTQYF. In DNA, the CDR3 is TGCGCCAGCAGCGCAGGGGGGCAGATCACAGATACGCAGTATTTT.

The chain joins TRBV6-6 to TRBJ1-1, with TRBD1 as a possible D gene (5 bases). V was shortened by 5 bases and J by 4 bases, with 11 bases between the two germline ends. This CDR3 comprises 13 residues. CDR1 is MNHNY, CDR2 SVGAGI, per germline (reference sequence). This CDR3 is CASSARQITEAFF. Here the CDR3 DNA reads TGTGCCAGCAGTGCTCGACAGATCACTGAAGCTTTCTTT.

The gene calls are TRBV7-9 and TRBJ2-2; 8 positions match TRBD2. After removal of 5 bases from V and 0 bases from J, the junction contained 14 bases not matched to a gene. Germline V gene sequence: CDR1 SEHNR, CDR2 FQNEAQ (reference sequence). The CDR3 consists of 19 residues. The CDR3 is CASSKRGGDYYANTGELFF. DNA for the CDR3: TGTGCCAGCAGCAAACGGGGGGGCGATTATTACGCGAACACCGGGGAGCTGTTTTTT.

The chain links TRBV2 to TRBJ2-1; 9 bases are shared with TRBD2. CDR1 and CDR2 from the germline V gene are SNHLY and FYNNEI. This CDR3 is built from 15 residues. The junction had 9 bases not matched to a gene; V was cut back by 7 bases and J by 5 bases. CDR3 sequence: CASKSLAGINNEQFF. In nucleotides, the CDR3 is TGTGCCAGCAAAAGCCTAGCGGGGATAAACAATGAGCAGTTCTTC. The whole variable domain, remainder taken from reference TRBV2 and TRBJ2-1, is EPEVTQTPSHQVTQMGQEVILRCVPISNHLYFYWYRQILGQKVEFLVSFYNNEISEKSEIFDDQFSVERPDGSNFTLKIRSTKLEDSAMYFCASKSLAGINNEQFFGPGTRLTVL.

The chain couples TRBV9 to TRBJ1-1, with a weak D call TRBD1 (6 bases). V was clipped by 7 bases and J by 0 bases, with 13 bases between them. The CDR3 totals 14 residues. The germline CDR1 and CDR2 sequences are SGDLS and YYNGEE. CDR3 sequence reads: CASSEGGMNTEAFF. The CDR3 DNA sequence: TGTGCCAGCTCCGAGGGGGGGATGAACACTGAAGCTTTCTTT.

The chain links TRBV10-1 to TRBJ2-5; 9 bases are a match to TRBD1. The junction had 4 bases not matched to a gene; V was cut back by 1 base and J by 4 bases. This CDR3 region has 15 residues. Germline loops: CDR1 WNHNN, CDR2 SYGVQD (reference sequence). Here the CDR3 reads CASSELTGGPETQYF. In DNA, the CDR3 is TGCGCCAGCAGTGAGTTAACAGGGGGCCCAGAGACCCAGTACTTC.

The rearrangement joins TRBV7-4 to TRBJ2-1; D not certain. From germline, CDR1 is SGHVT and CDR2 SQSDAQ. The CDR3 runs to 15 residues. V was clipped by 3 bases and J by 5 bases, with 14 bases between them. CDR3 sequence: CASSFWWPRNNEQFF. The CDR3, as DNA: TGTGCCAGCAGCTTTTGGTGGCCACGAAACAATGAGCAGTTCTTC.

Here the CDR3 reads CASSPQSGYTGELFF. CDR3 bases: TGTGCCAGCTCACCGCAATCAGGTTACACCGGGGAGCTGTTTTTT. The rearrangement links TRBV18 to TRBJ2-2; D gene unclear. V was pared by 3 bases and J by 3 bases, with 11 bases between. The CDR3 is 15 amino acids. Per germline, CDR1 KGHSH and CDR2 LQKENI.

V and J are TRBV6-5 and TRBJ1-1, with 8 nucleotides matching TRBD1. There are 14 residues in the CDR3. Unmatched junction bases numbered 1, after V lost 4 bases and J lost 0 bases. CDR1 MNHEY and CDR2 SVGAGI come from the germline V gene. CDR3 region: CASSFRGLNTEAFF. In DNA, the CDR3 is TGTGCCAGCAGTTTCAGGGGGCTGAACACTGAAGCTTTCTTT.

The chain has TRBV5-1 and TRBJ2-2, with 9 bases lining up with TRBD1. V dropped 2 bases and J dropped 4; count of bases not matched to a gene: 6. Germline CDR1 reads SGHRS; CDR2 reads YFSETQ. This CDR3 is built from 16 residues. The CDR3 DNA is TGCGCCAGCAGCTTCCGGACAGGGGTGGGCACCGGGGAGCTGTTTTTT. It yields the protein CASSFRTGVGTGELFF.

The CDR3: CASSQHPGLETDTQYF. Written as DNA, the CDR3 is TGCGCCAGCAGCCAACACCCGGGACTAGAAACAGATACGCAGTATTTT. The V and J genes are TRBV4-1 and TRBJ2-3, with 8 bases matching TRBD2. V was pared by 2 bases and J by 3 bases, with 7 bases of the junction left unmatched. This CDR3 contains 16 residues. Germline assignment: CDR1 MGHRA and CDR2 YSYEKL.

The J gene is TRBJ2-5, the V gene TRBV5-4; no firm D call. The CDR3 is 14 amino acids. V lost 1 base, J lost 3 bases, and 10 bases lay in between. The germline V gene has CDR1 SGHNT and CDR2 YYREEE (reference sequence). The CDR3 coding sequence is TGTGCCAGCAGCTTGCATAGCAGAGAAGAGACCCAGTACTTC. Translated, it gives CASSLHSREETQYF.

The chain uses TRBV6-1 and TRBJ2-7, with D possibly being TRBD1 (6 bases). The V end was cut by 8 bases, the J end by 2 bases, with 16 bases between. Germline assignment: CDR1 MNHNS and CDR2 SASEGT. This CDR3 contains 14 residues. The CDR3 here is CASRGQGKAYEQYF. CDR3 DNA: TGTGCCAGCCGAGGCCAGGGGAAGGCCTACGAGCAGTACTTC.

The V and J genes are TRBV9 and TRBJ2-6; 9 positions match TRBD1. J was trimmed by 4 bases and V by 3 bases; bases with no gene match: 14. Germline V gene data show CDR1 as SGDLS and CDR2 as YYNGEE. The CDR3 totals 19 residues. CDR3: CASSASSGQGALGANVLTF. The CDR3, as DNA: TGTGCCAGCAGCGCTTCATCGGGACAGGGAGCTCTCGGGGCCAACGTCCTGACTTTC.

The CDR3 DNA sequence: TGTGCCAGCAGCTTAGTGGGGTCATCCCTCGGGGAGACCCAGTACTTC. Encoded protein: CASSLVGSSLGETQYF. The chain employs TRBV7-2 and TRBJ2-5; the D is unclear. CDR3 length equals 16 residues. V was pared by 1 base and J by 5 bases, with 17 bases between. Germline V CDR1 and CDR2: SGHTA, FQGNSA.

V gene TRBV6-5 combines with J gene TRBJ1-1; D remains ambiguous. From germline, CDR1 is MNHEY and CDR2 SVGAGI. The V and J ends lost 5 bases and 1 base respectively, with 5 bases between them. This CDR3 contains 12 residues. CDR3 loop: CASSERNTEAFF. The CDR3 DNA reads TGTGCCAGCAGTGAGCGGAACACTGAAGCTTTCTTT.

CDR3 in DNA: TGCGCCAGCAGCTTGTCCCTAGCGGAAACAGATACGCAGTATTTT. Translated: CASSLSLAETDTQYF. This chain uses TRBV5-1 with TRBJ2-3; 7 bases map to TRBD2. V shed 1 base and J 3 bases; nucleotides not matched to a gene: 5. Per the germline V gene, CDR1 is SGHRS and CDR2 is YFSETQ. This CDR3 has 15 amino acids.

The chain joins TRBV30 to TRBJ1-2; D remains ambiguous. This CDR3 is 14 amino acids long. Trimming pared 0 bases from V and 5 bases from J, leaving 13 bases between. Germline assignment: CDR1 GTSNPN and CDR2 SVGIG (reference sequence). CDR3 nucleotide sequence: TGTGCCTGGAGTGTTTCCGGCCTCGTGTATGGCTACACCTTC. Protein sequence: CAWSVSGLVYGYTF.

Regarding this clone: Additional DNA sequences in this sample encode the identical CDR3. The chain uses TRBV27 and TRBJ2-3; 10 nucleotides line up with TRBD2. The CDR3 is 16 amino acids. Germline V gives CDR1 MNHEY, CDR2 SMNVEV (reference sequence). V dropped 2 bases and J dropped 1; count of bases not matched to a gene: 3. CDR3 nucleotide sequence: TGTGCCAGCAGTTTAGGCCTAGCGGGAGGCACAGATACGCAGTATTTT. Protein sequence: CASSLGLAGGTDTQYF.

J is TRBJ1-6 and V is TRBV7-2, with a tentative D call TRBD1 (5 bases). The CDR3 loop spans 15 amino acids. The germline V gene encodes CDR1 SGHTA and CDR2 FQGNSA. The V end was cut by 5 bases, the J end by 7 bases, with 15 bases between. CDR3 nucleotides: TGTGCCAGCAGCAAGGACATAATCCCCAATTCACCCCTCCACTTT. As protein: CASSKDIIPNSPLHF.

V is TRBV19 and J is TRBJ2-1; perhaps D is TRBD1 or TRBD2 (5 bases each). The CDR3 is 15 residues long. The V and J ends lost 1 base and 7 bases respectively, with 14 bases between them. Germline CDR1 LNHDA, CDR2 SQIVND (reference sequence). CDR3 DNA: TGTGCCAGTAGTATAGCCGGGGCAGGGAAGAATGAGCAGTTCTTC. This codes for CASSIAGAGKNEQFF.

In this sample, this clone turned up once. This rearrangement joins TRBV5-4 to TRBJ1-2, with unresolved D. The CDR3 contains 14 residues. CDR1 is SGHNT, CDR2 YYREEE, per germline (reference sequence). Trimming stripped 4 bases from V and 4 bases from J, with 14 bases between. The CDR3 loop reads CASSRDTLPYGYTF. Here the CDR3 DNA reads TGTGCCAGCAGCCGTGACACCCTTCCCTATGGCTACACCTTC.

In its sample, this clone was seen once. The rearrangement joins TRBV25-1 to TRBJ2-7, with 9 bases aligning to TRBD1. Germline lookup yields CDR1 MGHDK and CDR2 SYGVNS. This CDR3 comprises 14 residues. Losses at the gene ends were 6 bases for V and 5 bases for J; bases not matched to a gene: 8. CDR3 DNA sequence: TGTGCCAGCAGGTCCGACAGGGGGGACAACGAGCAGTACTTC. It is translated as CASRSDRGDNEQYF.

The J gene is TRBJ2-5, the V gene TRBV7-9; D might be TRBD1 or TRBD2, each matching 5 bases. The CDR3 spans 11 residues. V gave up 8 bases and J gave up 11 bases, with 15 bases separating them. CDR1 is SEHNR and CDR2 is FQNEAQ in the germline V gene (reference sequence). CDR3 amino acids: CASASQGEQYF. For the CDR3, the DNA is TGTGCCAGCGCGAGCCAAGGGGAGCAGTACTTC. Full variable domain (remainder filled in from reference TRBV7-9 and TRBJ2-5): DTGVSQNPRHKITKRGQNVTFRCDPISEHNRLYWYRQTLGQGPEFLTYFQNEAQLEKSRLLSDRFSAERPKGSFSTLEIQRTEQGDSAMYLCASASQGEQYFGPGTRLLVL.